The T cell receptor (beta chain) described here comes from a study of response to subunit inactivated influenza vaccine. Using its own MiXCR run on the RT-PCR reads, TCRdb lists one record per CDR3 protein. Found here are about 780,000 distinct CDR3 sequences, roughly 18% of them singletons; the top ten hold roughly a tenth. This clonotype was counted a few times. The sample was PBMCs from blood, taken approximately 5 days after vaccination. This TCR was recovered from a man aged 50 to 60 who received an inactivated influenza vaccine.

Written as DNA, the CDR3 is TGTGCCAGCAGCCCAGCTCCAGCGGAGACCTACGAGCAGTACTTC. Its protein product is CASSPAPAETYEQYF. The chain carries TRBV7-3 and TRBJ2-7; possible D gene TRBD2, 5 bases. Trimming shortened V by 5 bases and J by 2 bases, and 16 bases separated the two germline ends. CDR1 and CDR2 (germline): SGHTA, FQGTGA. This CDR3 contains 15 residues.